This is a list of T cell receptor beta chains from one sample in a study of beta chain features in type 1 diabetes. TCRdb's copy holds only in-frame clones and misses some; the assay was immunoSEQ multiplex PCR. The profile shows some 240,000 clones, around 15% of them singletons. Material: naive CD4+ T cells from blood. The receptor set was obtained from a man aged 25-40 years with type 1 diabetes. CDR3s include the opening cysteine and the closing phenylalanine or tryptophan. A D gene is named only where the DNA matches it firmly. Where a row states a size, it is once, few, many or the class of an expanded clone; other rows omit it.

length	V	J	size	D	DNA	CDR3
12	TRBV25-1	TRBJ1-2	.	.	TGTGCCAGCAGTGACCTTTACTATGGCTACACCTTC	CASSDLYYGYTF
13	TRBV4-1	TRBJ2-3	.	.	TGCGCCAGCAGCCAAGAGCATAGGGATACGCAGTATTTT	CASSQEHRDTQYF
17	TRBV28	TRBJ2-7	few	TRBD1	TGTGCCAGCAGTTTCCTCGGACAGGGAGAGAGGGCCTACGAGCAGTACTTC	CASSFLGQGERAYEQYF
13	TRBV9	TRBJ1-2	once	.	TGTGCCAGCAGCGTAGAAGCTAACTATGGCTACACCTTC	CASSVEANYGYTF
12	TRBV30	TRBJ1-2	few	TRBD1	TGTGCCTGGAGACGGGACAGCTATGGCTACACCTTC	CAWRRDSYGYTF
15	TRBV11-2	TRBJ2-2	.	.	TGTGCCAGCAGCTCCCCAAGGGTAGGGTCCGGGGAGCTGTTTTTT	CASSSPRVGSGELFF
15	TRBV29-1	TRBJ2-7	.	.	TGCAGCGTTGAGGGCGGGACCGCCTTTGCCTACGAGCAGTACTTC	CSVEGGTAFAYEQYF
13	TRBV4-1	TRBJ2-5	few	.	TGCGCCAGCAGCCAAGAAAGTCGAGAGACCCAGTACTTC	CASSQESRETQYF
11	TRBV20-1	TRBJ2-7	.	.	TGCAGTGCCACGACTAGCTACGAGCAGTACTTC	CSATTSYEQYF
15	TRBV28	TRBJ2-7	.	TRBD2	TGTGCCAGCAGTTTGTGGCGGCGGGAGAGGGGCGAGCAGTACTTC	CASSLWRRERGEQYF
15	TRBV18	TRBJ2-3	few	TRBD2	TGTGCCAGCTCACCTGGGCTAGCGGGCACAGATACGCAGTATTTT	CASSPGLAGTDTQYF
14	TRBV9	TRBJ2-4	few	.	TGTGCCAGCAGCGGAGGGCCTGCCAAAAACATTCAGTACTTC	CASSGGPAKNIQYF
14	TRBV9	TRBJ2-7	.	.	TGTGCCAGCAGCCACCGTGGAAACTCCTACGAGCAGTACTTC	CASSHRGNSYEQYF
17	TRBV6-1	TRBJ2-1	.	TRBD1	TGTGCCAGCAGTGAAGCCCGGACAGGGGGCATTTACAATGAGCAGTTCTTC	CASSEARTGGIYNEQFF
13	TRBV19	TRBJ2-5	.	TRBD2	TGTGCCAGTAGTCGTAGCGGGATGGAGACCCAGTACTTC	CASSRSGMETQYF
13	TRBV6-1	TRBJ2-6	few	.	TGTGCCAGCAAGAGTGCTGGGGCCAACGTCCTGACTTTC	CASKSAGANVLTF
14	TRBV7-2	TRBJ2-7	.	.	TGTGCCAGCAGCTTAGAGGGACCGTACTACGAGCAGTACTTC	CASSLEGPYYEQYF
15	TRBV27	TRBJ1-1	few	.	TGTGCCAGCAGTTTATCCCTGGCCATGAACACTGAAGCTTTCTTT	CASSLSLAMNTEAFF
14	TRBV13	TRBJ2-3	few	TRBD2	TGTGCCAGCCGGCGGGCGGGAGGGCCAGATACGCAGTATTTT	CASRRAGGPDTQYF
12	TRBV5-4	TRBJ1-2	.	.	TGTGCCAGCAGCTCGGATGGCTATGGCTACACCTTC	CASSSDGYGYTF